This T cell receptor (beta chain) stems from a study of blood T cell repertoires in COVID-19. Overall study context: Both acute and convalescent COVID-19 samples were obtained from the United States, Italy and Spain. T cells, B-cell-depleted T cells, or PBMCs supplied cDNA or gDNA.

Source study methods: Estimation of nucleated cell counts relied on the amplification of reference gene primers. Here immunoSEQ multiplex PCR was the method, and the copy in TCRdb shows in-frame clones only, minus some. The V and J calls and the clone size are those of that table, but D and trimming were determined from the DNA. The table has 300,000 to 450,000 clones, about 87% seen once. Trimming pared 2 bases from V and 7 bases from J, leaving 9 bases between. The CDR3 sequence is 13 residues long. Sequencing used peripheral blood. This TCR was sampled from a woman aged 55-70 years with COVID-19, enrolled during active disease. The chain combines TRBV12-3 or TRBV12-4 with TRBJ1-5, with D uncertain. The CDR3 region has the DNA TGTGCCAGCAGTTTACGGACTGGGCAGCCCCAGCATTTT. This translates into CASSLRTGQPQHF.